The clone carrying this T cell receptor beta chain was seen many times. Its antigen is not known. This sample stems from a study of identical twins. Notes on the study in general: Out-of-frame beta chain sequences displayed weaker excess sharing between twins.

Unique molecular identifiers were present on the cDNA, and a universal primer site came from template switching. TCRdb reprocessed the 5' RACE reads via MiXCR and lists one record per CDR3 protein. Among around 370,000 distinct CDR3 sequences, 8.5% to 10% were seen once, and the ten largest hold approximately 9.3%. Germline V gives CDR1 SQVTM, CDR2 ANQGSEA. There are 13 residues in the CDR3. V was pared by 4 bases and J by 2 bases, with 1 base of the junction left unmatched. This chain links TRBV29-1 with TRBJ2-5, with 10 bases identical to TRBD1. The sequence was obtained from a woman between 50 and 59 years old in good health. Material: naive T cells sorted from blood. DNA of the CDR3: TGCAGCGTTGGGACAGGGGGTCAAGAGACCCAGTACTTC. Residues: CSVGTGGQETQYF.